This passage covers 5 T cell receptor beta chains from one sample sequenced in a study of CD8+ T cells in alopecia areata. Following extraction, RNA underwent reverse transcription to cDNA, which served as the sequencing template. Profiling relied on immunoSEQ multiplex PCR, and the TCRdb table lists in-frame clones only, not all of them. The table has over 35,000 clones, around nine tenths seen once. As to treatment: oral pan-JAK inhibitor, 5-10 mg twice daily. The sequencing here drew on CD8+ T cells sorted from blood, taken at week 24, from a patient treated with tofacitinib. All receptors come from a human donor with alopecia areata.

The chain carries TRBV9 and TRBJ2-5; 10 positions agree with TRBD2. Germline V CDR1 and CDR2: SGDLS, YYNGEE. V dropped 7 bases and J dropped 2; count of bases not matched to a gene: 5. The CDR3 covers 14 residues. CDR3 sequence reads: CASGPTSGQETQYF. The CDR3 DNA reads TGTGCCAGCGGACCGACTAGCGGGCAAGAGACCCAGTACTTC.

The chain joins TRBV30 to TRBJ2-7; TRBD2 is a possible D gene (6 bases). This CDR3 region has 13 residues. Trimming stripped 8 bases from V and 6 bases from J, with 20 bases between. Germline V gene sequence: CDR1 GTSNPN, CDR2 SVGIG (reference sequence). This CDR3 is CAGRETKAGEQYF. CDR3 nucleotides: TGTGCCGGCCGGGAGACCAAAGCGGGCGAGCAGTACTTC. Full variable domain (remainder filled in from reference TRBV30 and TRBJ2-7): SQTIHQWPATLVQPVGSPLSLECTVEGTSNPNLYWYRQAAGRGLQLLFYSVGIGQISSEVPQNLSASRPQDRQFILSSKKLLLSDSGFYLCAGRETKAGEQYFGPGTRLTVT.

This sequence joins TRBV19 and TRBJ2-2; no definite D call. In germline, CDR1 is LNHDA, CDR2 SQIVND (reference sequence). V was trimmed by 3 bases and J by 7 bases, leaving 9 bases between them. The CDR3 extends over 13 amino acids. The CDR3 DNA follows: TGTGCCAGTAGTATGTACGGCCACGGGGAGCTGTTTTTT. Its translation: CASSMYGHGELFF.

The chain has TRBV4-1 and TRBJ2-7; D tentatively fits TRBD1 or TRBD2 (5 bases each). The germline V gene has CDR1 MGHRA and CDR2 YSYEKL. The CDR3 length is 15 residues. V was shortened by 3 bases and J by 5 bases, with 17 bases between the two germline ends. Here the CDR3 DNA reads TGCGCCAGCAGCCAGTCGTCCGGGGCCAATAACGAGCAGTACTTC. This translates into CASSQSSGANNEQYF.

V and J are TRBV4-1 and TRBJ2-4; D might be TRBD2 (6 bases). The germline V gene encodes CDR1 MGHRA and CDR2 YSYEKL. This CDR3 is built from 21 residues. V lost 0 bases to trimming and J lost 0 bases, with 24 bases between them. This CDR3 reads CASSQDSTGTSILLAKNIQYF. DNA of the CDR3: TGCGCCAGCAGCCAAGATTCCACTGGGACTTCTATACTGTTAGCCAAAAACATTCAGTACTTC.